This T cell receptor (beta chain) was obtained from a study of blood T cell repertoires in COVID-19. The table came from immunoSEQ multiplex PCR; TCRdb's copy has only in-frame clones and leaves some out. Of some 290,000 clones listed, 85% to 90% are singletons. This clone was observed a single time. CDR3 length: 16 residues. Germline V gene data show CDR1 as SEHNR and CDR2 as FQNEAQ (reference sequence). V lost 2 bases, J lost 2 bases, and 4 bases stayed unmatched. The TCR originated in a woman aged 25-40 years with COVID-19, enrolled during active disease. The chain carries TRBV7-9 and TRBJ2-3, with 10 bases that match TRBD2. The material sequenced was peripheral blood. CDR3 DNA: TGTGCCAGCAGCTTAACCACTAGCGGGGACACAGATACGCAGTATTTT. As protein: CASSLTTSGDTDTQYF.